Listed below are T cell receptor beta chains from one sample, sequenced in a study of response to subunit inactivated influenza vaccine. TCRdb reprocessed the RT-PCR reads via MiXCR and lists one record per CDR3 protein. Of around 320,000 distinct CDR3 sequences in the sample, about 20% are singletons; the top ten hold 9% to 12%. This material consisted of PBMCs from blood, taken less than 22 months after vaccination. Source of these receptors: a man aged 45 to 70 who received an inactivated influenza vaccine. The CDR3 runs from the conserved cysteine through the conserved F or W. A D gene is named only where the DNA matches it firmly. Size is omitted from some rows. Given values are once, few, many or a class for expanded clones.

v_call	d_call	j_call	clone_size	cdr3_nt	cdr3_aa
TRBV5-1	-	TRBJ1-1	-	TGCGCCAGCAGCCCCGCCGTAGGCGACGGCCGATGGGCTTTCTTT	CASSPAVGDGRWAFF
TRBV28	TRBD1	TRBJ1-4	many	TGTGCCAGCAGTCCGGGACAGTCAACTAATGAAAAACTGTTTTTT	CASSPGQSTNEKLFF
TRBV18	-	TRBJ1-6	few	TGTGCCAGCTCACCAGGGGTCTTCCCTGGAAATTCACCCCTCCACTTT	CASSPGVFPGNSPLHF
TRBV20-1	-	TRBJ2-2	few	TGCAGTGCTAGGGACTTGAAAGGGGAGCTGTTTTTT	CSARDLKGELFF
TRBV10-2	-	TRBJ2-5	-	TGCGCCAGCAGTGAGTCGCGACAGGTTTGGGCCCAGTACTTC	CASSESRQVWAQYF
TRBV2	-	TRBJ2-6	once	TGTGCCAGCAGTGGGGGCGTCGGCTCTGGGGCCAACGTCCTGACTTTC	CASSGGVGSGANVLTF
TRBV7-2	-	TRBJ1-6	-	TGTGCCATTCACCGGGGGTTGAATTCACCCCTCCACTTT	CAIHRGLNSPLHF
TRBV7-9	-	TRBJ1-2	few	TGTGCCAGCAGCTCGCTCCTGACCGGCTACACCTTC	CASSSLLTGYTF
TRBV7-9	TRBD1	TRBJ1-4	few	TGTGCCAGCAGCATCTACCGGGACAGGGGTGAAAAACTGTTTTTT	CASSIYRDRGEKLFF
TRBV7-2	-	TRBJ2-4	-	TGTGCCAGCAGCAAAGACGGAGTGCGGGTCAAAAACATTCAGTACTTC	CASSKDGVRVKNIQYF
TRBV4-3	-	TRBJ1-3	few	TGCGCCAGCAGCCAAGATCGGCGGGTCGCTGGAAACACCATATATTTT	CASSQDRRVAGNTIYF
TRBV7-3	TRBD1	TRBJ2-4	few	TGTGCCAGCAGCCCGCCTTGGGACAGGGGGAGACCCAAAAACATTCAGTACTTC	CASSPPWDRGRPKNIQYF
TRBV6-1	TRBD1	TRBJ1-5	-	TGTGCCACCCGGGACAGGGCGTCCCCTAGCAATCAGGCCCAGCATTTT	CATRDRASPSNQAQHF
TRBV4-2	TRBD1	TRBJ1-5	few	TGTGCCAGCAGCCAACAGGGGGGGAGGAGCAATCAGCCCCAGCATTTT	CASSQQGGRSNQPQHF
TRBV4-2	TRBD1	TRBJ1-1	-	TGTGCCAGCAGCCTGGCCGGGACAGGGATCGGGGACACTGAAGCTTTCTTT	CASSLAGTGIGDTEAFF
TRBV5-1	-	TRBJ2-3	few	TGCGCCAGCAAGGAGGAGAACACAGATACGCAGTATTTT	CASKEENTDTQYF
TRBV7-7	-	TRBJ2-5	-	TGTGCTAGCAGCCGACAGAGGCAAGAGACCCAGTACTTC	CASSRQRQETQYF
TRBV12-3/TRBV12-4	-	TRBJ1-4	few	TGTGCCAGCAGACCCGACTTACGGGATGAAAAACTGTTTTTT	CASRPDLRDEKLFF
TRBV3-1	TRBD2	TRBJ2-2	-	TGTGCCAGCAGCCAAGAGGTCTTCCTAGCGGCGAACACCGGGGAGCTGTTTTTT	CASSQEVFLAANTGELFF
TRBV4-2	TRBD1	TRBJ2-6	-	TGTGCCAGCAGCCTTCAACAGGGGACTGGGGCCAACGTCCTGACTTTC	CASSLQQGTGANVLTF
TRBV20-1	-	TRBJ1-5	few	TGCAGTGCTCCCACGGGGCGCAATCAGCCCCAGCATTTT	CSAPTGRNQPQHF
TRBV6-5	-	TRBJ2-5	few	TGTGCCAGCAGTTACCGGAGGGGGGGTCAAGAGACCCAGTACTTC	CASSYRRGGQETQYF
TRBV5-1	TRBD2	TRBJ2-3	once	TGCGCCAGCAGCTTCCTTAGCGGGGGAAGCACAGATACGCAGTATTTT	CASSFLSGGSTDTQYF
TRBV7-9	-	TRBJ1-3	-	TGTGCCAGCAGCTCCGGGACGAACACCATATATTTT	CASSSGTNTIYF
TRBV29-1	-	TRBJ1-2	-	TGCAGCGTTGAGGTAGGAGACACCTATGGCTACACCTTC	CSVEVGDTYGYTF
TRBV12-3/TRBV12-4	-	TRBJ2-7	-	TGTGCCAGCAGCCCCGGGGTCTACGAGCAGTACTTC	CASSPGVYEQYF
TRBV20-1	-	TRBJ1-5	-	TGCAGTGCTAGGGGGGATTTTGATCAGCCCCAGCATTTT	CSARGDFDQPQHF
TRBV6-4	TRBD1	TRBJ1-1	few	TGTGCCAGCCCACGCGACAGGGGTAGCACTGAAGCTTTCTTT	CASPRDRGSTEAFF
TRBV7-6	-	TRBJ1-6	-	TGTGCCAGCAGCGGGGCAGGGTGGAATTCACCCCTCCACTTT	CASSGAGWNSPLHF
TRBV6-1	-	TRBJ1-6	few	TGTGCCAGCAGGAGGGAGGTTGGTTCACCCCTCCACTTT	CASRREVGSPLHF
TRBV12-3/TRBV12-4	TRBD1	TRBJ2-7	once	TGTGCCAGCAGTCCAGGACAGGGAAGGGACGAGCAGTACTTC	CASSPGQGRDEQYF
TRBV7-9	-	TRBJ1-1	-	TGTGCCAGCAGCTTAGTAACAGGTTGGGCTAACACTGAAGCTTTCTTT	CASSLVTGWANTEAFF
TRBV20-1	TRBD2	TRBJ2-1	-	TGCAGTGCTAGAGATCGACTAGCGGCGTACAATGAGCAGTTCTTC	CSARDRLAAYNEQFF
TRBV25-1	TRBD1	TRBJ2-3	few	TGTGCCAGCAGTCCACGGACAGGGTGGGGAGGTGATACGCAGTATTTT	CASSPRTGWGGDTQYF
TRBV6-2/TRBV6-3	-	TRBJ1-5	-	TGTGCCAGCAGTTATACGGATAGCAATCAGCCCCAGCATTTT	CASSYTDSNQPQHF
TRBV15	-	TRBJ2-1	few	TGTGCCACCAGCAGAGATCAGGGACCCAACAATGAGCAGTTCTTC	CATSRDQGPNNEQFF
TRBV5-1	-	TRBJ2-3	few	TGCGCCAGCAGCCGCACGGTAGGAGGGAGGACAGATACGCAGTATTTT	CASSRTVGGRTDTQYF
TRBV6-2/TRBV6-3	-	TRBJ2-5	few	TGTGCCAGCAGTTACGGAGGGCTAGGGTACTTC	CASSYGGLGYF
TRBV19	TRBD2	TRBJ2-1	-	TGTGCCAGTAGTATATTCCGGCGGGAGAGGAATGAGCAGTTCTTC	CASSIFRRERNEQFF
TRBV3-1	-	TRBJ2-1	-	TGTGCCAGCAGCCAAGGTAGAAACAATGAGCAGTTCTTC	CASSQGRNNEQFF